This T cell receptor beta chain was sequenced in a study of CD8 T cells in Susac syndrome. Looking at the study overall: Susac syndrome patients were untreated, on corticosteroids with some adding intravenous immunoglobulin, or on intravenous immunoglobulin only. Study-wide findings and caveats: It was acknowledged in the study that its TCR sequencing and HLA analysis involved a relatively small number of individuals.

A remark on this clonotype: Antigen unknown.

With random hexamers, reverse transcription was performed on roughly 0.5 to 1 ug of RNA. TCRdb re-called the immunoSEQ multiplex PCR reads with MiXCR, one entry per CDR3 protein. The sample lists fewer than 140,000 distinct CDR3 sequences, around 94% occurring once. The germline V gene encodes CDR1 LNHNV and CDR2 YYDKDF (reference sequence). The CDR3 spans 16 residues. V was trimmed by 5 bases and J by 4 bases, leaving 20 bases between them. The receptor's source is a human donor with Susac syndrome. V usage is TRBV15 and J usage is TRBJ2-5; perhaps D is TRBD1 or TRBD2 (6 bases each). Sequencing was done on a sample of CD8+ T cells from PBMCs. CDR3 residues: CATSASGGGDGETQYF. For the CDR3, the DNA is TGTGCCACCAGCGCCTCCGGGGGCGGGGACGGAGAGACCCAGTACTTC.